The entry that follows covers one TCR beta chain sequence. This specimen comes from a study of blood T cell repertoires in COVID-19. Overall study context: Researchers got acute and convalescent COVID-19 samples from the United States, Italy and Spain. The analysed material was cDNA or gDNA that came from T cells, B-cell-depleted T cells, or PBMCs.

As originally analysed: How many nucleated cells were present was estimated from reference gene primer amplification. TCRdb's copy holds only in-frame clones and misses some; the assay was immunoSEQ multiplex PCR. The V and J calls and clone size come from that table; D and trimming were worked out from the DNA. This table has more than 20,000 clones, around three quarters appearing once. Trimming removed 8 bases at V and 9 bases at J, with 14 bases between. This CDR3 is built from 12 residues. Germline assignment: CDR1 SGHTA and CDR2 FQGNSA. The source is a man in his sixties with active COVID-19. V usage is TRBV7-2 and J usage is TRBJ2-4; the D gene is possibly TRBD1 (6 bases). The sequenced material came from peripheral blood. The CDR3 coding sequence is TGTGCCAGCTCCGGGACATGGGGCATTCAGTACTTC. It specifies CASSGTWGIQYF. Full variable domain (outside the CDR3, taken from reference TRBV7-2 and TRBJ2-4): GAGVSQSPSNKVTEKGKDVELRCDPISGHTALYWYRQSLGQGLEFLIYFQGNSAPDKSGLPSDRFSAERTGGSVSTLTIQRTQQEDSAVYLCASSGTWGIQYFGAGTRLSVL.